One sample yielded the 8 T cell receptor beta chains listed below, sequenced in a study of cytomegalovirus exposure and HLA in healthy donors. With 60 Vbeta and 13 Jbeta primers, the PCR was carried out. Method: immunoSEQ multiplex PCR; TCRdb's copy keeps in-frame clones and lacks some. The sample has some 97,000 clones; about 79% are singletons. Input material: PBMCs. Receptors were obtained from a female donor in good health and CMV-seropositive.

The J gene is TRBJ2-2, the V gene TRBV15; D is unresolved. This CDR3 contains 13 residues. Per the germline V gene, CDR1 is LNHNV and CDR2 is YYDKDF (reference sequence). Trimming removed 5 bases from V and 4 bases from J, with 8 bases in between. Here the CDR3 reads CATSRPGTGELFF. The DNA of the CDR3 is TGTGCCACCAGCCGCCCGGGCACCGGGGAGCTGTTTTTT.

The genes are TRBV4-1 and TRBJ2-7; D is unresolved. CDR1 is MGHRA and CDR2 is YSYEKL in the germline V gene. V dropped 1 base and J dropped 0 bases, with 10 bases sitting between them. CDR3 length equals 15 residues. The DNA of the CDR3 is TGCGCCAGCAGCCAAGCGGGTCCAAGCTCCTACGAGCAGTACTTC. Translating gives CASSQAGPSSYEQYF.

CDR3 region: CASSIGRAYGYTF. The CDR3 nucleotides are TGTGCCAGTAGTATCGGCAGGGCCTATGGCTACACCTTC. V usage is TRBV19 and J usage is TRBJ1-2; tentatively, D is TRBD1 (5 bases). Trimming left V 3 bases short and J 4 bases short, with 9 bases between. This CDR3 is 13 amino acids long. Germline-derived CDR1 and CDR2 are LNHDA and SQIVND (reference sequence).

Only a few counts were recorded for this clone. This sequence joins TRBV7-8 and TRBJ1-1, with 9 positions matching TRBD1. The junction had 9 bases not matched to a gene; V was cut back by 1 base and J by 6 bases. The CDR3 runs to 16 residues. CDR1 and CDR2 (germline): SGHVS, FQNEAQ. The CDR3 region is CASSLVLGTGMAEAFF. The CDR3 DNA is TGTGCCAGCAGCTTAGTTCTAGGGACAGGGATGGCTGAAGCTTTCTTT.

J is TRBJ2-3 and V is TRBV19; 7 bases line up with TRBD2. This CDR3 is 17 amino acids long. CDR1 is LNHDA, CDR2 SQIVND, per germline (reference sequence). V shed 6 bases, J shed 0 bases, and the junction held 12 bases outside the gene matches. CDR3 in amino acids: CASRVGGLALSTDTQYF. CDR3 bases: TGTGCCAGTAGAGTGGGAGGGCTAGCCCTGAGCACAGATACGCAGTATTTT.

The V gene is TRBV19, the J gene TRBJ1-6; a weak D match, TRBD1 (6 bases). The V gene's germline CDR1 is LNHDA and CDR2 SQIVND (reference sequence). This CDR3 is built from 14 residues. Deletions cut 7 bases from V and 6 bases from J, with 13 bases between. CDR3 sequence (DNA): TGTGCCAGTACAAACAGGGCAATTAATTCACCCCTCCACTTT. Translating it yields CASTNRAINSPLHF.

The chain uses TRBV5-5 and TRBJ1-3; 7 bases match TRBD1. V dropped 4 bases and J dropped 0; count of bases not matched to a gene: 7. Germline assignment: CDR1 SGHKS and CDR2 YYEKEE (reference sequence). This CDR3 has 16 amino acids. CDR3 residues: CASSQTGTPSGNTIYF. The CDR3 DNA is TGTGCCAGCAGCCAGACAGGGACTCCCTCTGGAAACACCATATATTTT.

This clone was counted once. V gene TRBV30 combines with J gene TRBJ1-1; perhaps TRBD1 as D (5 bases). The CDR3 has 14 residues. V shed 8 bases and J shed 4 bases, with 20 bases lying between them. In germline, CDR1 is GTSNPN, CDR2 SVGIG (reference sequence). The CDR3 DNA reads TGTGCCAGCCGACCAAAACTCGACAGCACTGAAGCTTTCTTT. It is translated as CASRPKLDSTEAFF.